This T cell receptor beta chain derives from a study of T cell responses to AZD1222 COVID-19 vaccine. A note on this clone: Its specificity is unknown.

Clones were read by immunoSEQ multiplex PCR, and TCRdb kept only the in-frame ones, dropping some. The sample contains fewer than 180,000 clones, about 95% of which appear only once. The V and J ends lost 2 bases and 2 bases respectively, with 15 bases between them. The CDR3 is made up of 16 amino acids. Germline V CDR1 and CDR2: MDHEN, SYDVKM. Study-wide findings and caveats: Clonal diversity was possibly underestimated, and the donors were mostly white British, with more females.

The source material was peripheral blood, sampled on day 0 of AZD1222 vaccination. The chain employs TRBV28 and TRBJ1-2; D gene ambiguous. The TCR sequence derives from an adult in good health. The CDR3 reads CASSLPPQDVNYGYTF. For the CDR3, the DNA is TGTGCCAGCAGTTTACCCCCCCAGGACGTGAACTATGGCTACACCTTC.